The source of this TCR beta chain is a study of metastatic and nonmetastatic thyroid tumors. Study-level information: Malignant and benign thyroid patients had repertoires compared in peripheral blood and tumor or nodule tissue. Study-level results: It was reportedly found that TCR beta diversity was significantly higher in malignant thyroid tumors than in benign nodules, a difference seen in both blood and tumor samples.

Authors' methods: The authors used CDR3 differences across clinicopathological groups to build a distant-metastasis classifier for papillary thyroid cancer. TCRdb reanalyzed the PCR reads via MiXCR. These V and J calls derive from TCRdb rather than the authors' analysis. The table records more than 6,000 clones, about 33% of them present only once. This clone was seen a handful of times. The antigen remains undetermined. The junction shows a germline mismatch at one end, possibly a read error. From germline, CDR1 is LNHNV and CDR2 YYDKDF (reference sequence). This CDR3 has 17 residues. Prior to thyroid surgery, none of the patients had received any treatment.

The receptor's source is a male donor with papillary thyroid cancer or a benign thyroid nodule (not recorded which). Some clones in this sample may be carry-over from other donors' samples. Sequences were obtained from adjacent normal tissue. The chain links TRBV15 to TRBJ2-7, with a weak D call TRBD1 (6 bases). The CDR3 DNA follows: TGTGCCACCATCAGATTTACCGGGACACACGTCGTAGGCGAGCAGTACTTC. The encoded protein is CATIRFTGTHVVGEQYF.